These T cell receptor beta chains were read from a single sample in a study of CD8 T cells in ankylosing spondylitis. TCRdb itself ran the 5' RACE reads through MiXCR, one entry per CDR3 protein. The repertoire holds about 52,000 distinct CDR3 sequences, with roughly 7.3% as singletons. Input material: blood, either unsorted or a sorted T cell fraction (not recorded which). These receptors came from a female donor with ankylosing spondylitis or in good health (not recorded which). Both conserved end residues are part of each CDR3. The D gene is left open where the match is weak. Only part of the rows carry a size: once, few, many, or a class if the clone is expanded.

many | TRBJ2-2 | TRBV2 | . | TGTGCCAGCACACTCCAGACAGGCCCCGGGGAGCTGTTTTTT | CASTLQTGPGELFF
many | TRBJ2-7 | TRBV7-8 | . | TGTGCCAGCAGCTTAGGGGCCACCTACGAGCAGTACTTC | CASSLGATYEQYF
many | TRBJ2-1 | TRBV7-2 | . | TGTGCCAGCAGCCGGTCGGGTCTCGATGAGCAGTTCTTC | CASSRSGLDEQFF
few | TRBJ1-1 | TRBV7-2 | . | TGTGCCAGCAGCTTACGGGGGGCCGTCACTGAAGCTTTCTTT | CASSLRGAVTEAFF
few | TRBJ2-1 | TRBV10-3 | TRBD1 | TGTGCCATCAGTGAATCCGGGACAGGGGGGAGGAATGAGCAGTTCTTC | CAISESGTGGRNEQFF
many | TRBJ1-2 | TRBV27 | . | TGTGCCAGCAGAAGCAGGGGTTGGAGTGGCTACACCTTC | CASRSRGWSGYTF
many | TRBJ1-5 | TRBV2 | . | TGTGCCAGCAGTGCAACGAAGCAGTCAGGCAATCAGCCCCAGCATTTT | CASSATKQSGNQPQHF
many | TRBJ2-3 | TRBV5-5 | . | TGTGCCAGCAGCTTGGGACTAGGGAGCACAGATACGCAGTATTTT | CASSLGLGSTDTQYF
. | TRBJ2-6 | TRBV11-1 | . | TGTGCCAGCAGTTCCCCCGACAGAATTTACAGCTCTGGGGCCAACGTCCTGACTTTC | CASSSPDRIYSSGANVLTF
many | TRBJ1-5 | TRBV27 | . | TGTGCCAGCAGTTGGGGCGGGCAGGAGCGCAATCAGCCCCAGCATTTT | CASSWGGQERNQPQHF
many | TRBJ1-1 | TRBV7-3 | . | TGTGCCAGCAGCTTGGGGGGGCGCGACACTGAAGCTTTCTTT | CASSLGGRDTEAFF
many | TRBJ1-1 | TRBV5-1 | . | TGCGCCAGCAGCTCGACAGTGATGAACACTGAAGCTTTCTTT | CASSSTVMNTEAFF
. | TRBJ1-2 | TRBV12-3/TRBV12-4 | . | TGTGCCAGCGAAGGGACTTCCCCCTCCTTC | CASEGTSPSF
. | TRBJ2-1 | TRBV7-2 | . | TGTGCCAGCAGCTTAGACAGGGACGAGGGTGAGCAGTTCTTC | CASSLDRDEGEQFF
many | TRBJ1-2 | TRBV5-1 | . | TGCGCCAGCAGCTCGGCCAAACAGGCGGGGGCCTATGGCTACACCTTC | CASSSAKQAGAYGYTF
many | TRBJ1-1 | TRBV5-1 | TRBD1 | TGCGCCAGCAGCTTAACAGGGGTTTTGGGCGAAGCTTTCTTT | CASSLTGVLGEAFF
many | TRBJ1-4 | TRBV6-5 | . | TGTGCCAGCAGTTACTCGTACCTGGACGGTGCAACTAATGAAAAACTGTTTTTT | CASSYSYLDGATNEKLFF
many | TRBJ2-3 | TRBV5-1 | TRBD2 | TGCGCCAGCAGCGCAGCGGGGGGGCCGGAGACAGATACGCAGTATTTT | CASSAAGGPETDTQYF
many | TRBJ2-6 | TRBV20-1 | . | TGCAGTGCTAGAGATAGGGGCTCTGGGGCCAACGTCCTGACTTTC | CSARDRGSGANVLTF
many | TRBJ2-1 | TRBV4-3 | . | TGCGCCAGCAGCCAACTGACAGGGGGACCCGGGACTAGTCTCAATGAGCAGTTCTTC | CASSQLTGGPGTSLNEQFF
many | TRBJ2-2 | TRBV29-1 | . | TGCAGCGGTTACTTAGCTAGCGAGGACACCGGGGAGCTGTTTTTT | CSGYLASEDTGELFF
once | TRBJ1-5 | TRBV5-5 | . | TGTGCCAGCAGCTTGGGTATCACTAATCAGCCCCAGCATTTT | CASSLGITNQPQHF
few | TRBJ2-7 | TRBV7-9 | . | TGTGCCAGCAGCCCTGGGGAGCAGTACTTC | CASSPGEQYF
many | TRBJ2-2 | TRBV2 | . | TGTGCCAGCAGTGAATCCGGAAACACCGGGGAGCTGTTTTTT | CASSESGNTGELFF
few | TRBJ2-3 | TRBV10-3 | TRBD2 | TGTGCCATCAGCGTTACTAGCGGGGGGACAGATACGCAGTATTTT | CAISVTSGGTDTQYF
many | TRBJ2-5 | TRBV5-1 | TRBD2 | TGCGCCAGCAGCCTGGGACTAGCTGGGGAAGAGACCCAGTACTTC | CASSLGLAGEETQYF
few | TRBJ2-3 | TRBV6-4 | . | TGTGCCAGCAGTGGTCATAGCCACGGTACAGATACGCAGTATTTT | CASSGHSHGTDTQYF
. | TRBJ2-4 | TRBV5-6 | . | TGTGCCAGCAGCTTGGAGGGAAGGAACATTCAGTACTTC | CASSLEGRNIQYF
. | TRBJ2-3 | TRBV20-1 | . | TGCAGTGCGGGGCATAGGGCCCGACCCAGGAGCACAGATACGCAGTATTTT | CSAGHRARPRSTDTQYF
many | TRBJ1-1 | TRBV3-1 | . | TGTGCCAGCAGCCCGAAGTGGGGGAACACTGAAGCTTTCTTT | CASSPKWGNTEAFF
many | TRBJ2-1 | TRBV20-1 | TRBD2 | TGCAGTGCCGCCGGACTAGCGGACTACAATGAGCAGTTCTTC | CSAAGLADYNEQFF
many | TRBJ2-1 | TRBV3-1 | . | TGTGCCAGCAGCCTAATACCGGGGGATAACAATGAGCAGTTCTTC | CASSLIPGDNNEQFF
many | TRBJ1-5 | TRBV12-3/TRBV12-4 | . | TGTGCCAGCAGGAACAGCAATCAGCCCCAGCATTTT | CASRNSNQPQHF
many | TRBJ1-5 | TRBV12-3/TRBV12-4 | . | TGTGCCACGCATAAAGGGGCGGAGGGTCAGCCCCAGCATTTT | CATHKGAEGQPQHF
many | TRBJ2-5 | TRBV5-1 | . | TGCGCCAGCAGCTTGGTCTCTGCCCGAAGAAACTTTGAAGAGACCCAGTACTTC | CASSLVSARRNFEETQYF
many | TRBJ2-1 | TRBV10-3 | TRBD1 | TGTGCCATCAGTAGGGGACAGGACAATGAGCAGTTCTTC | CAISRGQDNEQFF
many | TRBJ2-5 | TRBV29-1 | TRBD2 | TGCAGCGTTGAAGGGACTAGCGGCCAAGAGACCCAGTACTTC | CSVEGTSGQETQYF
many | TRBJ1-5 | TRBV7-8 | . | TGTGCCAGCAGCTTAGAGGGGCCGGGGACGAGGCCCCAGCATTTT | CASSLEGPGTRPQHF
. | TRBJ1-1 | TRBV7-2 | TRBD1 | TGTGCCAGCAGCTTGGGGGACAGGCGGAACACTGAAGCTTTCTTT | CASSLGDRRNTEAFF
many | TRBJ1-1 | TRBV20-1 | . | TGCAGTGCTAGATCCGGGGGGGGCAAGACTGAAGCTTTCTTT | CSARSGGGKTEAFF
many | TRBJ2-2 | TRBV11-2 | TRBD2 | TGTGCCAGCAGCTTAAGAAGCGGGGGGGGAACCGGGGAGCTGTTTTTT | CASSLRSGGGTGELFF
many | TRBJ2-5 | TRBV9 | TRBD1 | TGTGCCAGCAGCGTAGGTCCAGGGGGCCAAGAGACCCAGTACTTC | CASSVGPGGQETQYF